A selection of T cell receptor beta chains follows, all from one sample in a study of monozygotic twins with inflammatory bowel disease. TCRdb reworked the 5' RACE reads into one entry per CDR3 protein, no DNA. The sample's table shows 150,000 to 200,000 distinct CDR3 sequences. The sample consisted of blood. Source of these receptors: a human donor with ulcerative colitis or Crohn's disease, or a healthy co-twin of an affected twin (not recorded which). Both conserved end residues are part of each CDR3.

cdr3_length,v_call,j_call,cdr3_aa
11,TRBV3-1,TRBJ2-7,CASSQAYEQYF
12,TRBV19,TRBJ1-2,CAITGAGGGYTF
15,TRBV28,TRBJ1-4,CASSFQGAVDEKLFF
14,TRBV18,TRBJ2-3,CASTLVLPTDTQYF
14,TRBV30,TRBJ1-1,CACRQDAYDTEAFF
16,TRBV7-6,TRBJ2-2,CASSLGQGALTGELFF
15,TRBV27,TRBJ2-1,CASSLAGSWVNEQFF
16,TRBV27,TRBJ2-5,CASRPPGQGAGETQYF
13,TRBV7-9,TRBJ1-2,CASSVPGDYGYTF
16,TRBV6-5,TRBJ1-4,CASSSPLKGANEKLFF
19,TRBV10-3,TRBJ2-5,CAISESRRGPITHQETQYF
14,TRBV7-8,TRBJ1-1,CASSLRPRDTEAFF
13,TRBV6-2/TRBV6-3,TRBJ2-4,CASGTGVGNMQYF
16,TRBV27,TRBJ1-5,CASSSKGGYSNQPQHF
13,TRBV25-1,TRBJ2-2,CASNREGTGELFF
14,TRBV20-1,TRBJ2-7,CSARTVSSSYEQYF
15,TRBV28,TRBJ1-1,CASAGGGHLNTEAFF
12,TRBV29-1,TRBJ1-2,CSVETSRTGYTF
18,TRBV6-5,TRBJ2-1,CASSRLTSGRASYNEQFF
18,TRBV3-1,TRBJ2-7,CASSQEFGWDRGPYEQYF
13,TRBV5-1,TRBJ2-3,CASIDRVGDTQYF
12,TRBV10-2,TRBJ2-1,CASSEGKSRQFF
13,TRBV30,TRBJ1-1,CAWGPTGSGWAFF
15,TRBV20-1,TRBJ2-2,CSAARLQGQSGELFF
14,TRBV20-1,TRBJ2-4,CSASEFLPRAIQYF
14,TRBV28,TRBJ2-1,CAHSLRTSLNEQFF
12,TRBV7-9,TRBJ1-2,CASSSGYRGYTF
17,TRBV3-1,TRBJ1-2,CASSQERGTPRNYGYTF
15,TRBV10-3,TRBJ2-5,CAISVNSGTQETQYF
14,TRBV27,TRBJ2-4,CASRTALAKNIQYF
14,TRBV7-2,TRBJ2-1,CASSLASGANEQFF
16,TRBV10-3,TRBJ2-2,CAISPGGPGGTGELFF
12,TRBV7-2,TRBJ1-2,CASSVRLGGYTF
16,TRBV5-6,TRBJ2-2,CASSLRTPQNTGELFF
12,TRBV6-2/TRBV6-3,TRBJ2-1,CATHSGEAEQFF
15,TRBV24-1,TRBJ2-3,CATSDSGTPLDTQYF
14,TRBV29-1,TRBJ2-5,CSVVWGATQETQYF
13,TRBV5-4,TRBJ2-5,CASSYDREETQYF
15,TRBV25-1,TRBJ2-7,CASSYSAGLSYEQYF
13,TRBV5-1,TRBJ1-1,CASSFSGNTEAFF
14,TRBV18,TRBJ1-1,CASSPSRGQIWAFF
15,TRBV7-9,TRBJ2-1,CASSLIGGGNLEQFF
13,TRBV12-3/TRBV12-4,TRBJ2-5,CASRPRGSETQYF
14,TRBV10-3,TRBJ1-1,CAISEVTGATEAFF
15,TRBV14,TRBJ2-1,CASSTRTGVDNEQFF
16,TRBV4-3,TRBJ2-1,CASSQDFGDRGNEQFF
12,TRBV20-1,TRBJ2-1,CSAERGPNEQFF
17,TRBV21-1,TRBJ1-5,CASSSLLKTGGDQPQHF
17,TRBV3-1,TRBJ2-1,CASSRQTTSGSYNEQFF
16,TRBV28,TRBJ2-1,CASTILAGGYYNEQFF
15,TRBV20-1,TRBJ1-2,CSARDIGQADYGYTF
19,TRBV7-2,TRBJ2-7,CASSLARGIVASATNEQYF
16,TRBV18,TRBJ1-2,CASSVPRFGSFYGYTF
17,TRBV6-2/TRBV6-3,TRBJ2-3,CASSYLPAGGPGDTQYF
13,TRBV5-6,TRBJ1-4,CASSLGTFEKLFF
14,TRBV7-2,TRBJ2-7,CASRRDRGSYEQYF